This T cell receptor (beta chain) comes out of a study of T cell responses to AZD1222 COVID-19 vaccine. In regard to this clone: Its antigen is currently unknown.

Study-wide findings and caveats: Donors, mostly white British, included more females; clonal diversity was possibly underestimated.

From germline, CDR1 is MNHEY and CDR2 SMNVEV (reference sequence). V was cut by 6 bases and J by 5 bases, with 11 bases left in between. This CDR3 has 14 residues. The method was immunoSEQ multiplex PCR; TCRdb's version includes in-frame clones alone and lacks a portion of them. In the table there are over 65,000 clones, just under 90% of which are singletons. This chain links TRBV27 with TRBJ1-6, with D possibly being TRBD1 (5 bases). The clonotype comes from an adult in good health. The source was peripheral blood, collected on day 0 of AZD1222 vaccination. CDR3 loop: CASRGRKDNSPLHF. DNA for the CDR3: TGTGCCAGCAGGGGGCGGAAAGATAATTCACCCCTCCACTTT.